This TCR beta chain came from a study of shared clonotypes between healthy human individuals. The naive CD8 fraction comprised CD45RO-negative cells positively selected for CCR7 and excluded terminally differentiated effector memory CD45RA+ cells. Sequencing used immunoSEQ multiplex PCR; TCRdb keeps in-frame clones, though not all of them. The sample lists about 2.1 million clones; around 93% were seen once. In germline, CDR1 is MNHEY, CDR2 SMNVEV (reference sequence). V shed 3 bases and J shed 6 bases, with 15 bases lying between them. There are 14 residues in the CDR3. The V gene is TRBV27, the J gene TRBJ2-7; D is unclear. Sequenced input: naive CD8+ T cells from PBMCs. The source is a man between 18 and 35 years old in good health. Some clones in this sample may be carry-over from other donors' samples. The CDR3 reads CASSLGFSGREQYF. The DNA for the CDR3 is TGTGCCAGCAGTTTGGGTTTTTCGGGCCGCGAGCAGTACTTC.